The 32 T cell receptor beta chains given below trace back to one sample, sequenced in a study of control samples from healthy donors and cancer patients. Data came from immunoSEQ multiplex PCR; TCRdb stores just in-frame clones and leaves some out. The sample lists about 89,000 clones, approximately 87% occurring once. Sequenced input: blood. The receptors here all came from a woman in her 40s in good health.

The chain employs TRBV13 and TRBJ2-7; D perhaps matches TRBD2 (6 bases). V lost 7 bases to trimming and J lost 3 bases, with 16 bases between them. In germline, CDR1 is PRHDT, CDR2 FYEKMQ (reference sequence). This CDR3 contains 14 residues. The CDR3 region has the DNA TGTGCCAGCAATTCTGGGGGGAGCCTCTACGAGCAGTACTTC. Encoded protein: CASNSGGSLYEQYF.

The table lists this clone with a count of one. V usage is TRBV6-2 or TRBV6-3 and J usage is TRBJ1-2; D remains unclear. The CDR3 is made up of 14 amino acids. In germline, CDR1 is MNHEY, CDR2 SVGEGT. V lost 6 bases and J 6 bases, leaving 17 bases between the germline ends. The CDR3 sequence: CASSLAGQVDGYTF. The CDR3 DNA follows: TGTGCCAGCAGCCTTGCCGGGCAGGTGGATGGCTACACCTTC.

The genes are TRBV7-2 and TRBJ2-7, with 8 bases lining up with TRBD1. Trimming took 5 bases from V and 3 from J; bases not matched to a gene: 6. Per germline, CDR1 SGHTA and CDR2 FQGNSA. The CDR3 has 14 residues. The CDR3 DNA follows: TGTGCCAGCAGCCCCCGACAGGGGATCTACGAGCAGTACTTC. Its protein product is CASSPRQGIYEQYF.

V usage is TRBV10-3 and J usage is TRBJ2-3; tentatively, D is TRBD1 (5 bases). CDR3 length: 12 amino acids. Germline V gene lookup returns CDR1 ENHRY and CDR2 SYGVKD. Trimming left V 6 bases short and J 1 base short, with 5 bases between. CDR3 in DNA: TGTGCCATCAGGACAGGCACAGATACGCAGTATTTT. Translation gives CAIRTGTDTQYF.

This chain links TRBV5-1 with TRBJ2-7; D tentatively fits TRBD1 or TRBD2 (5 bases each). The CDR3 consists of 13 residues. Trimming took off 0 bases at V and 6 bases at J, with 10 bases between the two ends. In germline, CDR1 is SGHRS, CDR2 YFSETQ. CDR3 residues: CASSLAPGSEQYF. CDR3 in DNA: TGCGCCAGCAGCTTGGCTCCAGGGAGCGAGCAGTACTTC.

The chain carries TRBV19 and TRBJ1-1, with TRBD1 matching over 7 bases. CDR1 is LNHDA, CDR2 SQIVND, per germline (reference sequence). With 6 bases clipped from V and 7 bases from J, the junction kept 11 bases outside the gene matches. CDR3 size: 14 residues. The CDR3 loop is CASRDRTGALEAFF. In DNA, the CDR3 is TGTGCCAGTAGGGATAGAACAGGGGCCCTTGAAGCTTTCTTT.

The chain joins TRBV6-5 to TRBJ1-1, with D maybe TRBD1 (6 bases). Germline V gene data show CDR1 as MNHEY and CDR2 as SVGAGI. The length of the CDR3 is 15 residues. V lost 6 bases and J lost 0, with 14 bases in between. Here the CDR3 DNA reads TGTGCCAGCAGACCGGGGGCCAACATGAACACTGAAGCTTTCTTT. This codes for CASRPGANMNTEAFF.

The CDR3 is CASSESGTANTEAFF. The CDR3 DNA is TGTGCCAGCAGCGAGAGCGGGACGGCGAACACTGAAGCTTTCTTT. This sequence joins TRBV9 and TRBJ1-1, with D possibly matching TRBD1 (5 bases). This CDR3 has 15 amino acids. Trimming removed 3 bases from V and 1 base from J, with 13 bases in between. Germline V gene sequence: CDR1 SGDLS, CDR2 YYNGEE.

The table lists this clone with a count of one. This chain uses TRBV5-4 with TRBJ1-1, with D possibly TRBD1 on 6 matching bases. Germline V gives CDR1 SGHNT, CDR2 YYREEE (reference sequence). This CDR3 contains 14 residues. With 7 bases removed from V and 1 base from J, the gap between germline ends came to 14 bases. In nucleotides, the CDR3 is TGTGCCAGCGCGGGAGTGACAGGGAACACTGAAGCTTTCTTT. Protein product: CASAGVTGNTEAFF.

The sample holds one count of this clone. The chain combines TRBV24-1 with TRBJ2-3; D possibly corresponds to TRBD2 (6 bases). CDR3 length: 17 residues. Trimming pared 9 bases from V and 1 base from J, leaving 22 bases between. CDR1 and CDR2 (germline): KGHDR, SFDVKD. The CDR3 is CATSNPWGEGGTDTQYF. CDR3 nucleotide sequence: TGTGCCACCTCCAACCCGTGGGGGGAAGGAGGCACAGATACGCAGTATTTT.

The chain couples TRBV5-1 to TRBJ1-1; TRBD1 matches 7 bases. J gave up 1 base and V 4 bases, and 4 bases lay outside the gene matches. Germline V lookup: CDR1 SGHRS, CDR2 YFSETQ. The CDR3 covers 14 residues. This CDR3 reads CASSQRQGNTEAFF. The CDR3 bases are TGCGCCAGCAGCCAACGACAGGGGAACACTGAAGCTTTCTTT. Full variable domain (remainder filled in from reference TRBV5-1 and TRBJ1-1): KAGVTQTPRYLIKTRGQQVTLSCSPISGHRSVSWYQQTPGQGLQFLFEYFSETQRNKGNFPGRFSGRQFSNSRSEMNVSTLELGDSALYLCASSQRQGNTEAFFGQGTRLTVV.

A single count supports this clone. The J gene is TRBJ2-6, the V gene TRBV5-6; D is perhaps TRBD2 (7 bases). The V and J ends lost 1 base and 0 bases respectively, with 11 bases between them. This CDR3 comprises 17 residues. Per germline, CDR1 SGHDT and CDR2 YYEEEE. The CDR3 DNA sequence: TGTGCCAGCAGCTTGAGGAGGGGGGGCTCTGGGGCCAACGTCCTGACTTTC. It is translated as CASSLRRGGSGANVLTF.

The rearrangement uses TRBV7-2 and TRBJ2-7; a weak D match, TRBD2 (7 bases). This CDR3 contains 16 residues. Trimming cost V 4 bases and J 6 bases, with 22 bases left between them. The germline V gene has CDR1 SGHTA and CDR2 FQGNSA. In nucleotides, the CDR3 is TGTGCCAGCAGCTCGTCGGGGGGCCTGTCTGGGGTCGAGCAGTACTTC. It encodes CASSSSGGLSGVEQYF.

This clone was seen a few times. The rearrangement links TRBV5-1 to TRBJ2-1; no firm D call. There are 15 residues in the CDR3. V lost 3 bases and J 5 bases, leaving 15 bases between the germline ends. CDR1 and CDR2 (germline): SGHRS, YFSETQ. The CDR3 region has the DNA TGCGCCAGCAGCTCCCTGTTCATGTATAACAATGAGCAGTTCTTC. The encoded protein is CASSSLFMYNNEQFF.

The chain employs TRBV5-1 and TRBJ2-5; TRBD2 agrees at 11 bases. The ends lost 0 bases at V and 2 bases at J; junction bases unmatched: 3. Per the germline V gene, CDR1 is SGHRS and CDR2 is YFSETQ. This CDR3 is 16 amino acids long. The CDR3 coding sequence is TGCGCCAGCAGCTTGGAGAGACTAGCGGGGCAAGAGACCCAGTACTTC. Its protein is CASSLERLAGQETQYF.

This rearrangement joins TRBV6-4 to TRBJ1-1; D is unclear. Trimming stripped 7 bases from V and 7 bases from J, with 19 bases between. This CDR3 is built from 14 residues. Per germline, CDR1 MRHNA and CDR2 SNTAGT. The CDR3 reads CASKRDPGTFEAFF. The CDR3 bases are TGTGCCAGCAAAAGGGATCCCGGTACTTTTGAAGCTTTCTTT.

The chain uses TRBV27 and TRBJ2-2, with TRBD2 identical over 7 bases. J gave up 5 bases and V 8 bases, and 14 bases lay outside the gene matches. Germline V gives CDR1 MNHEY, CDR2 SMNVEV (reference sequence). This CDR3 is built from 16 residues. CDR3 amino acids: CASGSQWEGRTGELFF. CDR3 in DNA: TGTGCCAGCGGATCCCAGTGGGAGGGCAGAACCGGGGAGCTGTTTTTT.

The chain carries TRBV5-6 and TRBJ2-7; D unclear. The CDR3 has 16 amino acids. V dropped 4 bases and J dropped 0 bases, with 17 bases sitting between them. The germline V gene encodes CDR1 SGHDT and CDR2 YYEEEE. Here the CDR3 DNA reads TGTGCCAGCAGCGGCCCTGTTGTGGGTAGCTCCTACGAGCAGTACTTC. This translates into CASSGPVVGSSYEQYF.

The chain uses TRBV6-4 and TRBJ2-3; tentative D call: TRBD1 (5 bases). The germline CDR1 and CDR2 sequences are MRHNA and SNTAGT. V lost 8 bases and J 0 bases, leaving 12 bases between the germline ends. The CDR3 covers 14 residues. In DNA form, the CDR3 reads TGTGCCAGCTCCGAAGGGGCTAGCACAGATACGCAGTATTTT. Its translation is CASSEGASTDTQYF.

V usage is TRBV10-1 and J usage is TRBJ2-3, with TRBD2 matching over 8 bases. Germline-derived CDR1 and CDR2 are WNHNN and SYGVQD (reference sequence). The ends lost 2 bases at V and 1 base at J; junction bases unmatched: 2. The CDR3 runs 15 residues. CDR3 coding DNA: TGCGCCAGCAGTGAGACCGGGAGGGGCACAGATACGCAGTATTTT. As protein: CASSETGRGTDTQYF.

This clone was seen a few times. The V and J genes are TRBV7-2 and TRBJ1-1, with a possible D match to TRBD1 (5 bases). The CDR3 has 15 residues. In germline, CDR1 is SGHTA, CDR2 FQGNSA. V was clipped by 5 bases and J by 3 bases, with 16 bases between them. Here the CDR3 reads CASSLAGGRYTEAFF. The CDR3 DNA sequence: TGTGCCAGCAGCCTCGCGGGGGGAAGGTACACTGAAGCTTTCTTT.

Written as DNA, the CDR3 is TGTGCCAGCAGCCCGGGGCGAAACTATGGCTACACCTTC. It yields the protein CASSPGRNYGYTF. J is TRBJ1-2 and V is TRBV14; TRBD1 is a possible D gene (5 bases). The CDR3 has 13 residues. V shed 4 bases and J shed 2 bases, with 8 bases lying between them. The germline V gene has CDR1 SGHDN and CDR2 FVKESK.

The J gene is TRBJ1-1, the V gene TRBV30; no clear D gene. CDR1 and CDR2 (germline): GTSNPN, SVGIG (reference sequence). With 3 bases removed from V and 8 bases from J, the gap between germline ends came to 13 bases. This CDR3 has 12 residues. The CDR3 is CAWRSELREAFF. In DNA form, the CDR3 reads TGTGCCTGGAGATCTGAATTGAGGGAAGCTTTCTTT.

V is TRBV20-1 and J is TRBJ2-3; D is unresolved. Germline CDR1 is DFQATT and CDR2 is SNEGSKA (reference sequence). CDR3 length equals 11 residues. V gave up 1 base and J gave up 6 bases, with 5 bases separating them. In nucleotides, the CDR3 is TGCAGTGCTAGAGTTAGCGATACGCAGTATTTT. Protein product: CSARVSDTQYF.

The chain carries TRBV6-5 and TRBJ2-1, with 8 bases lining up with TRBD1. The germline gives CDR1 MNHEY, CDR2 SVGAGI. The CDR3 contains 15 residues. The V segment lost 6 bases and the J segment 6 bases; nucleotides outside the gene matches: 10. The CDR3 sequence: CASRRTGQATNEQFF. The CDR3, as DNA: TGTGCCAGCAGAAGGACGGGACAGGCAACCAATGAGCAGTTCTTC.

DNA of the CDR3: TGTGCCTGGAGTACCAAGACAGGGGGCGCCGCAGATACGCAGTATTTT. Its protein is CAWSTKTGGAADTQYF. The chain links TRBV30 to TRBJ2-3; TRBD1 aligns across 10 bases. The CDR3 totals 16 residues. From germline, CDR1 is GTSNPN and CDR2 SVGIG (reference sequence). The junction had 9 bases not matched to a gene; V was cut back by 2 bases and J by 4 bases. Full variable domain (outside the CDR3, taken from reference TRBV30 and TRBJ2-3): SQTIHQWPATLVQPVGSPLSLECTVEGTSNPNLYWYRQAAGRGLQLLFYSVGIGQISSEVPQNLSASRPQDRQFILSSKKLLLSDSGFYLCAWSTKTGGAADTQYFGPGTRLTVL.

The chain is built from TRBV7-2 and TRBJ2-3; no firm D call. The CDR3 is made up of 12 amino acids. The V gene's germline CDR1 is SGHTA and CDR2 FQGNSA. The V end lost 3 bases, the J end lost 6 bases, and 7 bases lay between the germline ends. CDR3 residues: CASSFFADTQYF. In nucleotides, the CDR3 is TGTGCCAGCAGCTTTTTCGCGGATACGCAGTATTTT. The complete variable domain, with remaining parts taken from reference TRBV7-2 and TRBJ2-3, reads GAGVSQSPSNKVTEKGKDVELRCDPISGHTALYWYRQSLGQGLEFLIYFQGNSAPDKSGLPSDRFSAERTGGSVSTLTIQRTQQEDSAVYLCASSFFADTQYFGPGTRLTVL.

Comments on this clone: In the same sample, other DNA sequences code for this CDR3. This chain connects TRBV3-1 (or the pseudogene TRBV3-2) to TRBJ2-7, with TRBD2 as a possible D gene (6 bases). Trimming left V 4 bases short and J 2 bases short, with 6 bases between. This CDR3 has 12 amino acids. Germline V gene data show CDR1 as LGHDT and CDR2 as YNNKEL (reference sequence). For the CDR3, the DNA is TGTGCCAGCAGCCCGGGGGCCTACGAGCAGTACTTC. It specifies CASSPGAYEQYF.

The CDR3 nucleotides read TGCAGCGTGACCAATCCCCTTGGGACTGAAGCTTTCTTT. It encodes CSVTNPLGTEAFF. The chain recombines TRBV29-1 with TRBJ1-1; D is ambiguous. The V gene's germline CDR1 is SQVTM and CDR2 ANQGSEA. CDR3 size: 13 residues. V lost 6 bases and J 5 bases, leaving 16 bases between the germline ends.

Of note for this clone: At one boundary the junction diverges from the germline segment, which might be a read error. The DNA for the CDR3 is TGTGCCACCAGTGACAACGAGCAGTTCTTC. Translated, it gives CATSDNEQFF. J is TRBJ2-1 and V is TRBV24-1, with D unclear. This CDR3 region has 10 residues. Germline CDR1 is KGHDR and CDR2 is SFDVKD.

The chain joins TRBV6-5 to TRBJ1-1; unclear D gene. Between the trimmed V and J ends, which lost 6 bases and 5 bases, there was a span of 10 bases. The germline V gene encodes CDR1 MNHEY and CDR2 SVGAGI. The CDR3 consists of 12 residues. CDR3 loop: CASRGPGTEAFF. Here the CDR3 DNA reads TGTGCCAGCAGGGGTCCGGGGACTGAAGCTTTCTTT.

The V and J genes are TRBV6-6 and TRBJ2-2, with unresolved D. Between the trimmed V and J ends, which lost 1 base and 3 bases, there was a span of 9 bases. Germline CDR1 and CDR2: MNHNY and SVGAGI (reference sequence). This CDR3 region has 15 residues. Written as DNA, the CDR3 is TGTGCCAGCAGTTACTGGGGTACGGACACCGGGGAGCTGTTTTTT. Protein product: CASSYWGTDTGELFF.